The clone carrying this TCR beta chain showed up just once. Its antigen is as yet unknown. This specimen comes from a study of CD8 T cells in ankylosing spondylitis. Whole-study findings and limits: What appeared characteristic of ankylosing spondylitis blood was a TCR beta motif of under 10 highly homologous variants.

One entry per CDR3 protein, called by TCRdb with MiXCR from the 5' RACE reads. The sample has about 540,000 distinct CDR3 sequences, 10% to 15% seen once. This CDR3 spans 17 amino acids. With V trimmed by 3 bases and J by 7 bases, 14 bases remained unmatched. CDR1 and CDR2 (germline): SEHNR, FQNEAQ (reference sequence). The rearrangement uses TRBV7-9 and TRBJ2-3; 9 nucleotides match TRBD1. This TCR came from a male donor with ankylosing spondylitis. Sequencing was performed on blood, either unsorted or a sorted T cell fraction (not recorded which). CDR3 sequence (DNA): TGTGCCAGCAGCTTTGTCGGTACAGGGACAGGGCGTCATACGCAGTATTTT. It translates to CASSFVGTGTGRHTQYF.